This note documents a single T cell receptor beta chain sequence. Its target is not known. The data are from a study of blood T cells in healthy people across ages. Overall study findings and caveats: A roughly linear fall in TCR beta diversity per million T cells was seen with increasing age.

Through a sample-barcoded 5' primer and a J-beta primer mix, a second PCR was run for roughly 6 to 11 cycles. TCRdb ran MiXCR on the 5' RACE reads and lists one entry per CDR3 protein. This table has about 580,000 distinct CDR3 sequences, 45% to 55% appearing once. Aged roughly 6 to 100, donors were systemically healthy Caucasians from Russia. Every sample yielded at least 6.5 million isolated PBMCs. The CDR3 totals 15 residues. Germline-derived CDR1 and CDR2 are DFQATT and SNEGSKA (reference sequence). V gave up 3 bases and J gave up 9 bases; unmatched junction bases: 6. The chain links TRBV20-1 to TRBJ1-6, with 12 bases that match TRBD1. This clonotype was obtained from a man older than 75 in good health. Source material: blood. CDR3 residues: CSARGTGGQSSPLHF. CDR3 coding DNA: TGCAGTGCTAGGGGGACAGGGGGCCAGAGTTCACCCCTCCACTTT.